This T cell receptor beta chain was obtained from a study of T cells in Graves' hyperthyroidism and ophthalmopathy. Study-wide results and limits: Among clonotypes expanded in thyroid above 0.001, most were also found in blood. A model built on 13 V-J features separated ophthalmopathy from stable hyperthyroidism.

To note about this clonotype: The antigen is unknown.

From RNA transcripts, TCR beta CDR3 regions were amplified. The TCR CDR3 first-round RT-PCR relied on the HTBI primer set. MiXCR, run by TCRdb on the multiplex PCR reads, gives a single entry per CDR3 protein. The table shows approximately 610,000 distinct CDR3 sequences, with about 15% occurring only once. The PBMCs were sourced from fresh peripheral blood (about 9.7 ml). The V gene end was trimmed by 6 bases and the J gene end by 2 bases; junction bases not matched to a gene: 6. The germline CDR1 and CDR2 sequences are MNHEY and SVGEGT. The CDR3 length is 15 residues. The chain employs TRBV6-2 or TRBV6-3 and TRBJ1-5; 8 bases fit TRBD1. The sequence derives from a woman aged 40 to 50 with Graves' ophthalmopathy. Sequenced input: blood. CDR3 amino acids: CASRDPGQGNQPQHF. CDR3 DNA sequence: TGTGCCAGCAGGGATCCGGGACAGGGCAATCAGCCCCAGCATTTT.